This T cell receptor (beta chain) appears in the sequencing data of a study of T-cell reconstitution after alpha-beta-depleted transplantation in children. A TCRbeta library incorporating unique molecular identifiers was prepared. A single record per CDR3 protein comes from TCRdb applying MiXCR to the PCR reads. This table holds around 270,000 distinct CDR3 sequences, roughly 9.1% found once. This CDR3 region has 15 residues. Trimming took off 0 bases at V and 1 base at J, with 12 bases between the two ends. Germline V gene data show CDR1 as SQVTM and CDR2 as ANQGSEA. This clonotype was sampled from a boy in the first two years of life with acute myeloid leukemia, due to receive a stem cell transplant. V is TRBV29-1 and J is TRBJ1-1, with D hard to call. The material was PBMCs, obtained before TCRalphabeta/CD19-depleted stem cell transplant. CDR3 sequence reads: CSVEDWQVGNTEAFF. The CDR3 DNA is TGCAGCGTTGAAGACTGGCAGGTGGGGAACACTGAAGCTTTCTTT.